This TCR beta chain was profiled in a study of T cells in Graves' hyperthyroidism and ophthalmopathy. Study-level points and caveats: Most clonotypes expanded in the thyroid (above 0.001) were also present in blood. Model output signaled ophthalmopathy a median roughly six months ahead of onset.

RNA transcripts yielded amplified TCR beta CDR3 regions. RT-PCR in the first round (using the HTBI primer set) targeted the TCR CDR3. TCRdb reprocessed the multiplex PCR reads with MiXCR, giving one entry per CDR3 protein. The data contain approximately 410,000 distinct CDR3 sequences, about 15% of them singletons. Germline CDR1 is SNHLY and CDR2 is FYNNEI. The CDR3 covers 15 residues. The V end was cut by 9 bases, the J end by 1 base, with 18 bases between. This clonotype has at least ten counts. Antigen unknown. The chain links TRBV2 to TRBJ2-5; TRBD1 might be the D (6 bases). The sequencing input was blood. This TCR derives from a young man with Graves' ophthalmopathy. The CDR3 loop is CASKVQGLRQETQYF. The CDR3 region has the DNA TGTGCCAGTAAGGTCCAGGGGTTGCGCCAAGAGACCCAGTACTTC.